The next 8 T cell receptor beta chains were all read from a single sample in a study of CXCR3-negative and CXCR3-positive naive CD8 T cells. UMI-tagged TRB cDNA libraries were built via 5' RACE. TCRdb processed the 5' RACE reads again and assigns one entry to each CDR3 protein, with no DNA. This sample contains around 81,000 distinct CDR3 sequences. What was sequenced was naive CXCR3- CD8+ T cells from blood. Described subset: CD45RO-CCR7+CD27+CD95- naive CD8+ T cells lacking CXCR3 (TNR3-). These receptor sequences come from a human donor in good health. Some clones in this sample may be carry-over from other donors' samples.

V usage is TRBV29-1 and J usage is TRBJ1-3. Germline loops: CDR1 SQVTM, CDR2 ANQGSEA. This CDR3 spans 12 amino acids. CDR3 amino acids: CSAGAAGNTIYF.

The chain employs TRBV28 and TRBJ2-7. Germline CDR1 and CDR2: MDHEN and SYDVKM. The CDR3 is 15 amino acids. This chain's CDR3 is CASSPFEDGAYEQYF.

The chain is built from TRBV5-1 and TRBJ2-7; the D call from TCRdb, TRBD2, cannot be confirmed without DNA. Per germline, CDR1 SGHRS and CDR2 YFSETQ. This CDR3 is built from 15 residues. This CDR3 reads CASSLFPDSSYEQYF. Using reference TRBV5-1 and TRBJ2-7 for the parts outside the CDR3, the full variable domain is KAGVTQTPRYLIKTRGQQVTLSCSPISGHRSVSWYQQTPGQGLQFLFEYFSETQRNKGNFPGRFSGRQFSNSRSEMNVSTLELGDSALYLCASSLFPDSSYEQYFGPGTRLTVT.

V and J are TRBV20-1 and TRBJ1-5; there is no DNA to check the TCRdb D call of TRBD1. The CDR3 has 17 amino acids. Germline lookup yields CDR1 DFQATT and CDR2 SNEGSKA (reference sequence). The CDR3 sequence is CSAITSRGAFGNQPQHF.

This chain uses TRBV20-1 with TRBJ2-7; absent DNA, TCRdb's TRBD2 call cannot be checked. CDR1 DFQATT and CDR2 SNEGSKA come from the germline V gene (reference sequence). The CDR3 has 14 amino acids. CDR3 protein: CSARDLAGGLEQYF.

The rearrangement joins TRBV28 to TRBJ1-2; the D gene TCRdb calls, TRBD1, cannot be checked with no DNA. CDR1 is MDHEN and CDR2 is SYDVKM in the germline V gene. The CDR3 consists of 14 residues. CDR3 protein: CASSPQGAPYGYTF.

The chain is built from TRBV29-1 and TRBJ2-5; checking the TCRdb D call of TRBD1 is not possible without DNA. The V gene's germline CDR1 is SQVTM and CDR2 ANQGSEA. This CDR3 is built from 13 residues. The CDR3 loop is CSVEGDKQETQYF.

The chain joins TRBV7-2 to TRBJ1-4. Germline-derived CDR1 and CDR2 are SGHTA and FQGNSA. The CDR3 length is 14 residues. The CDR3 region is CASSLTTYLEKLFF.